This T cell receptor (beta chain) was sequenced for a study of identical twins. Germline V gives CDR1 DFQATT, CDR2 SNEGSKA (reference sequence). The CDR3 contains 14 residues. In its sample, this clonotype was seen many times. The junction shows a germline mismatch at one end, possibly a read error. MiXCR was run by TCRdb on the 5' RACE reads, yielding one entry per CDR3 protein. The sample consists of around 100,000 distinct CDR3 sequences, 5.9% of them appearing once. The receptor was derived from a woman in her forties or fifties in good health. Sequencing was performed on memory T cells sorted from blood. V is TRBV20-1 and J is TRBJ2-3, with D perhaps TRBD2 (7 bases). CDR3 nucleotide sequence: TGCAGTGCCAGAGCGGGACACACCACAGATACGCAGTATTTT. Its translation: CSARAGHTTDTQYF.